The entry below describes one T cell receptor beta chain. Antigen unknown. Study processing details: Junction-only immunoSEQ data arrived without quality scores, meaning filtering differed. TCRdb's table, derived via immunoSEQ multiplex PCR, lists solely in-frame clones and lacks some. V, J and clone size are taken as reported in that table, and D and trimming were inferred from the DNA itself. This table holds some 2,100,000 clones, almost 96% found once. The data derive from a study of shared clonotypes between healthy human individuals. Findings and caveats of the study: A few donors had about 5% of their naive CD4 clonotypes in common.

The J segment lost 5 bases and the V segment lost 4 bases, leaving 9 bases of the junction unmatched. Germline values: CDR1 SGHNT, CDR2 YYREEE (reference sequence). The CDR3 loop spans 15 amino acids. The TCR comes from a man aged 18 to 30 in good health. The rearrangement links TRBV5-4 to TRBJ2-7; the match to TRBD2 covers 10 bases. The sample comprised naive CD4+ T cells sorted from blood. As to subset: CD45RA+ positively selected. CDR3: CASSPEGSGRHEQYF. CDR3 sequence (DNA): TGTGCCAGCAGCCCGGAGGGTAGCGGGAGGCACGAGCAGTACTTC. Full variable domain (missing parts from reference TRBV5-4 and TRBJ2-7): ETGVTQSPTHLIKTRGQQVTLRCSSQSGHNTVSWYQQALGQGPQFIFQYYREEENGRGNFPPRFSGLQFPNYSSELNVNALELDDSALYLCASSPEGSGRHEQYFGPGTRLTVT.